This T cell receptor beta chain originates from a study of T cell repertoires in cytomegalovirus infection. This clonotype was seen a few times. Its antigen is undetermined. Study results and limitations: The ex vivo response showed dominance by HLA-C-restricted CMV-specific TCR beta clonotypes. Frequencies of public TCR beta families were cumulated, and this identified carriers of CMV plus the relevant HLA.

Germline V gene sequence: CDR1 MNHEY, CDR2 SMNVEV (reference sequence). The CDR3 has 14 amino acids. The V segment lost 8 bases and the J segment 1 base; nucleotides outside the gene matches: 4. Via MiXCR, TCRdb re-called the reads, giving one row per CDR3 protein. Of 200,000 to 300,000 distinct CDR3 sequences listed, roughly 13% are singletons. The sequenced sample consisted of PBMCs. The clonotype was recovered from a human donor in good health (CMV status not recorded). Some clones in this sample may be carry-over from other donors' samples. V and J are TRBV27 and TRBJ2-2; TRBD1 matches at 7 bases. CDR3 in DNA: TGTGCCAGCTCGGGACAGTTGAACACCGGGGAGCTGTTTTTT. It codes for CASSGQLNTGELFF.